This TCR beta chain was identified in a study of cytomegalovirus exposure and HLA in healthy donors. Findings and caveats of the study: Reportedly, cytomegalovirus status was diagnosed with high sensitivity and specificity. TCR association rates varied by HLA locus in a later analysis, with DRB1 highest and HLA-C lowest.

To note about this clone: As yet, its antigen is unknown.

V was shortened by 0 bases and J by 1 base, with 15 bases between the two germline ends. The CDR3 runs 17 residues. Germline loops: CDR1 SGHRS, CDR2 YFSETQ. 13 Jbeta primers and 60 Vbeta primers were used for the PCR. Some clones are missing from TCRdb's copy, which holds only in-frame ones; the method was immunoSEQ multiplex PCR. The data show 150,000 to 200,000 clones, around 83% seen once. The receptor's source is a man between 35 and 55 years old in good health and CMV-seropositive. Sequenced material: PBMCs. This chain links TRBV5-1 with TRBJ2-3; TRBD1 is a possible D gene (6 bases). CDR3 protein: CASSLDRALSGTDTQYF. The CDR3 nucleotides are TGCGCCAGCAGCTTGGACAGGGCCCTATCCGGCACAGATACGCAGTATTTT.